The sequence of this T cell receptor (beta chain) was determined in a study of CD8 T cells in ankylosing spondylitis. Study-level points and caveats: Earlier authors reported some of these motif variants in reactive arthritis synovial fluid and blood. CD8+ disease-linked clones were present at relatively low frequencies in blood. Made up of under 10 highly homologous variants, a TCR beta motif appeared characteristic of ankylosing spondylitis blood. Reportedly, disease-linked clones are significantly enriched in ankylosing spondylitis patients' matched synovial fluid.

Quantitative molecular-barcoded 5'-RACE generated the TCR beta libraries. Via MiXCR, TCRdb re-called the 5' RACE reads, giving one row per CDR3 protein. Among more than 600,000 distinct CDR3 sequences, under 20% were seen once, and the ten largest hold under 20%. Germline V gene sequence: CDR1 SQVTM, CDR2 ANQGSEA. V was clipped by 6 bases and J by 6 bases; unmatched bases: 9. There are 13 residues in the CDR3. For this clonotype: Its specificity is not known.

The source of this sequence is a male donor with ankylosing spondylitis. This chain connects TRBV29-1 to TRBJ2-7, with TRBD1 identical over 9 bases. The sequenced material came from blood, either unsorted or a sorted T cell fraction (not recorded which). The CDR3 region has the DNA TGCAGCGTGTTGACAGGGGGACGGGGCGAGCAGTACTTC. Translated, it gives CSVLTGGRGEQYF.